This TCR beta chain was sequenced during a study of T cell responses to AZD1222 COVID-19 vaccine. Second doses at about 4 or about 12 weeks were pooled. As to this clone: Its target is not known.

Study conclusions and caveats: All repertoire sampling was performed exclusively after the peak T cell response. Spike-specific TCR breadth and depth grew following two AZD1222 doses. The study identified only six AZD1222 recipients as seropositive at baseline.

Repertoires were generated with immunoSEQ multiplex PCR, while TCRdb's copy carries only in-frame clones and drops some. The data show over 25,000 clones, with about nine tenths seen just once and about 8.8% held by the top ten. Germline values: CDR1 PRHDT, CDR2 FYEKMQ (reference sequence). Deletions cut 11 bases from V and 3 bases from J, with 20 bases between. CDR3 size: 15 residues. Here the sequenced sample was peripheral blood, taken 28 days after the second AZD1222 dose. The V gene is TRBV13, the J gene TRBJ2-1, with D possibly matching TRBD2 (6 bases). The receptor comes from an adult who received the AZD1222 COVID-19 vaccine. CDR3 sequence: CASHGGSGNYNEQFF. The CDR3 bases are TGTGCCTCCCATGGGGGTAGCGGAAACTACAATGAGCAGTTCTTC.